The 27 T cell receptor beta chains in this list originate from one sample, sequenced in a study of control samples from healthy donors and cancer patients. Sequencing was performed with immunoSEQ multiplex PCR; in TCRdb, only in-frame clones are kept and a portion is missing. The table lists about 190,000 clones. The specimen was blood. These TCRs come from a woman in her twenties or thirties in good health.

CDR3 bases: TGTGCCAGCAGTATGCCCTCGAGCAGGCGGACTGAAGCTTTCTTT. Its protein product is CASSMPSSRRTEAFF. V is TRBV27 and J is TRBJ1-1, with D hard to call. V was cut by 5 bases and J by 5 bases, with 18 bases left in between. The CDR3 extends over 15 amino acids. Germline lookup yields CDR1 MNHEY and CDR2 SMNVEV (reference sequence).

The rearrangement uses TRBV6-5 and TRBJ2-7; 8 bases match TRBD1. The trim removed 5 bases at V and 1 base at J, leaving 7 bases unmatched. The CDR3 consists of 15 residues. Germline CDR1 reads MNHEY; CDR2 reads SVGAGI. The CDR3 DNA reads TGTGCCAGCAGTCTACAGGGGGGAGGATCCTACGAGCAGTACTTC. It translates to CASSLQGGGSYEQYF.

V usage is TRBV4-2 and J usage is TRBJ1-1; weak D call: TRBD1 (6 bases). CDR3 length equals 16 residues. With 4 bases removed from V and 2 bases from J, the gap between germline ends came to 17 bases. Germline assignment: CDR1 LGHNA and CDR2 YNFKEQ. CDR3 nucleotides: TGTGCCAGCAGCCCTCGTTACAGGGAGGTAAACACTGAAGCTTTCTTT. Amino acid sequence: CASSPRYREVNTEAFF.

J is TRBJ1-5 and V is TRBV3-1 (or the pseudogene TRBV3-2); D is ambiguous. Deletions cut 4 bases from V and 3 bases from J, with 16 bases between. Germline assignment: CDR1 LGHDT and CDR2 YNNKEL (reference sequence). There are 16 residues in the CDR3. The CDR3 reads CASSRGWGRANQPQHF. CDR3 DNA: TGTGCCAGCAGCCGAGGATGGGGTAGGGCCAATCAGCCCCAGCATTTT.

CDR3 region: CASSLSGDSLADTQYF. CDR3 DNA: TGTGCCAGCAGCCTATCGGGAGATTCTTTGGCAGATACGCAGTATTTT. The chain uses TRBV3-1 (or the pseudogene TRBV3-2) and TRBJ2-3, with D possibly matching TRBD2 (6 bases). The CDR3 consists of 16 residues. Trimming took 4 bases from V and 4 from J, leaving 18 bases between them. Germline values: CDR1 LGHDT, CDR2 YNNKEL (reference sequence).

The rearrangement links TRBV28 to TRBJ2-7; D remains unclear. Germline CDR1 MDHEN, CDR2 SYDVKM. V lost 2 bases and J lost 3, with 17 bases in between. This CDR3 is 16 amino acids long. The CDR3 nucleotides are TGTGCCAGCAGTTTAGCCCATTACAGTCCCCGCTACGAGCAGTACTTC. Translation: CASSLAHYSPRYEQYF. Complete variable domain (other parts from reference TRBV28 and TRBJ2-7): DVKVTQSSRYLVKRTGEKVFLECVQDMDHENMFWYRQDPGLGLRLIYFSYDVKMKEKGDIPEGYSVSREKKERFSLILESASTNQTSMYLCASSLAHYSPRYEQYFGPGTRLTVT.

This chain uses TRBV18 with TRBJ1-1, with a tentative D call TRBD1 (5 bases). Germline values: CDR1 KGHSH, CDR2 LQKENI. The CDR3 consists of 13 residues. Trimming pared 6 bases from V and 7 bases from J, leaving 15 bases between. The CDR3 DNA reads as TGTGCCAGCTCTACAACAGGAGGAGGTGAAGCTTTCTTT. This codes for CASSTTGGGEAFF.

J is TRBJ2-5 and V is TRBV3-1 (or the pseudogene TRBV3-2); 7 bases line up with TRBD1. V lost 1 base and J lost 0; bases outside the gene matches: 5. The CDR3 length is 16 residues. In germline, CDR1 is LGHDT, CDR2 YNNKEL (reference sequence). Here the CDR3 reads CASSQVTGAYQETQYF. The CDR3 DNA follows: TGTGCCAGCAGCCAAGTAACAGGGGCCTACCAAGAGACCCAGTACTTC.

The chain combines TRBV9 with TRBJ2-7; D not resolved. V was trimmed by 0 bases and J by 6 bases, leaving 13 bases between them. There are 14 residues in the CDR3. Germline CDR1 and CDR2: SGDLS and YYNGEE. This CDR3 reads CASSVGYRESEQYF. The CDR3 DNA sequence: TGTGCCAGCAGCGTAGGGTACAGAGAATCCGAGCAGTACTTC.

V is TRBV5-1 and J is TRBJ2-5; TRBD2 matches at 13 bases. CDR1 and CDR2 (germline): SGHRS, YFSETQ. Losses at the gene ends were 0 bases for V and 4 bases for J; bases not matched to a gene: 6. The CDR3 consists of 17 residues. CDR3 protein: CASSLGLAGGNRETQYF. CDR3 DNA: TGCGCCAGCAGCTTGGGACTAGCGGGGGGAAATAGAGAGACCCAGTACTTC.

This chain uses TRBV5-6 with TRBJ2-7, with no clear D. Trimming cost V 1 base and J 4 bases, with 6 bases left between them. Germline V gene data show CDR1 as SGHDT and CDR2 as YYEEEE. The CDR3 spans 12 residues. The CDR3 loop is CASSLYQYEQYF. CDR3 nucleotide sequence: TGTGCCAGCAGCTTGTACCAATACGAGCAGTACTTC.

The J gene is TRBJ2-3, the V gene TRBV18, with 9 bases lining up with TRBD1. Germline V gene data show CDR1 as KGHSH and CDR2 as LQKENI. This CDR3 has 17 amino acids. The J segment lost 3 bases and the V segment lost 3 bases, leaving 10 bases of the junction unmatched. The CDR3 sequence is CASSPGDRDLGTDTQYF. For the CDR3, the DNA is TGTGCCAGCTCACCTGGGGACAGGGACCTGGGGACAGATACGCAGTATTTT.

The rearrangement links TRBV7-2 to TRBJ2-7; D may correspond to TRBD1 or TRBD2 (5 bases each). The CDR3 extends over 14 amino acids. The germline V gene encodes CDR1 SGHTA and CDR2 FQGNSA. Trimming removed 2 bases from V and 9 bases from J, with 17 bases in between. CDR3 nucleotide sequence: TGTGCCAGCAGCTTATCAGTGGCAGTTGGGGGGCAGTACTTC. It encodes CASSLSVAVGGQYF.

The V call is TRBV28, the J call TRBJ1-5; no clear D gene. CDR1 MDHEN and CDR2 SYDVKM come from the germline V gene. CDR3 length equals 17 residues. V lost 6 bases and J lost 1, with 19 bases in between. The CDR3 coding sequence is TGTGCCAGCAGCCAACCCCGGTTGGCAGTAAGCAATCAGCCCCAGCATTTT. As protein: CASSQPRLAVSNQPQHF.

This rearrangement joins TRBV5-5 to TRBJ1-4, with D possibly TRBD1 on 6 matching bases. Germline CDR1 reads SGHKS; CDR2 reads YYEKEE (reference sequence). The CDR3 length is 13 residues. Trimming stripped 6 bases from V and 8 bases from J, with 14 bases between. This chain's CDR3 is CASTRNREEKLFF. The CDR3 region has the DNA TGTGCCAGCACCAGGAACAGGGAAGAAAAACTGTTTTTT.

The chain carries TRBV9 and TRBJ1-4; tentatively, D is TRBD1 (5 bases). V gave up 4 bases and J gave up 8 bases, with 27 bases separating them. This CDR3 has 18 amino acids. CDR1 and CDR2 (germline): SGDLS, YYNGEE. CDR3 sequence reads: CASSPRAEMGEVREKLFF. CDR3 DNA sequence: TGTGCCAGCAGCCCCCGGGCCGAGATGGGGGAGGTCAGGGAAAAACTGTTTTTT.

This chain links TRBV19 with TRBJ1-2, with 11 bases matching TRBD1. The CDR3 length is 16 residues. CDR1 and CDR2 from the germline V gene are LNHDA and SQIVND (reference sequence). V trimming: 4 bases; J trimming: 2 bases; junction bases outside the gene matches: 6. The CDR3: CASSTRDRGMNYGYTF. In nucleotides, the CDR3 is TGTGCCAGTAGTACCAGGGACAGGGGGATGAACTATGGCTACACCTTC.

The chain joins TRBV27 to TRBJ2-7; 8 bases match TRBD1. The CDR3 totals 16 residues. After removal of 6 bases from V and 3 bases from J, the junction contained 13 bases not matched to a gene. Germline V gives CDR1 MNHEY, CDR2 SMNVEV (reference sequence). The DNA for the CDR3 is TGTGCCAGCAGGCCAACGAGGGACAGGCTCTTCTACGAGCAGTACTTC. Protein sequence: CASRPTRDRLFYEQYF.

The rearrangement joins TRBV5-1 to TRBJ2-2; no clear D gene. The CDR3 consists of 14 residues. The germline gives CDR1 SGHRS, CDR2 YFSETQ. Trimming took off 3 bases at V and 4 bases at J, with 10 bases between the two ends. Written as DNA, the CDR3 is TGCGCCAGCAGCTCCTCGGTACTCACCGGGGAGCTGTTTTTT. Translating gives CASSSSVLTGELFF.

The CDR3 sequence is CASSEGGGQGEKLFF. CDR3 in DNA: TGCGCCAGCAGTGAAGGCGGAGGACAGGGCGAAAAACTGTTTTTT. V gene TRBV10-1 combines with J gene TRBJ1-4, with 8 bases lining up with TRBD1. The CDR3 spans 15 residues. Looked up from germline, CDR1 is WNHNN and CDR2 is SYGVQD (reference sequence). The V segment lost 3 bases and the J segment 8 bases; nucleotides outside the gene matches: 8.

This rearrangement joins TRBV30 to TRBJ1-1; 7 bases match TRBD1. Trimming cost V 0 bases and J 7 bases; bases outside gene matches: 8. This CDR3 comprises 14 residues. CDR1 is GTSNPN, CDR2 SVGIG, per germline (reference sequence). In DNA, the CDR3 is TGTGCCTGGAGTGTCGGAACAGGGGAGATTGAAGCTTTCTTT. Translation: CAWSVGTGEIEAFF.

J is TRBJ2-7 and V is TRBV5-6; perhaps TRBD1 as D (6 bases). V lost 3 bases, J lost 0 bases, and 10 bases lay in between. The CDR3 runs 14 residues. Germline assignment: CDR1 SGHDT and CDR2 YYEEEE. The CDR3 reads CASSWTDSSYEQYF. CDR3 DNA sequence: TGTGCCAGCAGCTGGACGGACAGCTCCTACGAGCAGTACTTC.

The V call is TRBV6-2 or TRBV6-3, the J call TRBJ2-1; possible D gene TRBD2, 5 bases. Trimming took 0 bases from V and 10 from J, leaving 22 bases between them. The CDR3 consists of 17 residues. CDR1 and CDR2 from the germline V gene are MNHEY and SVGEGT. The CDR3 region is CASSYSSGSWTAKEQFF. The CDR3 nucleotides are TGTGCCAGCAGTTACTCATCCGGGTCTTGGACTGCCAAGGAGCAGTTCTTC.

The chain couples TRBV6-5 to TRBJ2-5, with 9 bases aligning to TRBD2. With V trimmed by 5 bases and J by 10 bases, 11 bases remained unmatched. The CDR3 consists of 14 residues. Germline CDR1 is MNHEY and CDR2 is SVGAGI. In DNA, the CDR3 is TGTGCCAGCAGTACGGGACTAGCCGGGAAGGACCAGTACTTC. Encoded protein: CASSTGLAGKDQYF.

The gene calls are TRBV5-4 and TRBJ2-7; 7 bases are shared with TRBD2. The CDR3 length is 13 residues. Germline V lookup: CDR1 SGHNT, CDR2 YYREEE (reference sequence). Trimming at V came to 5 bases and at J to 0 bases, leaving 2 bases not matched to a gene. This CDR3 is CASRWDYSYEQYF. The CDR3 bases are TGTGCCAGCAGGTGGGACTACTCCTACGAGCAGTACTTC.

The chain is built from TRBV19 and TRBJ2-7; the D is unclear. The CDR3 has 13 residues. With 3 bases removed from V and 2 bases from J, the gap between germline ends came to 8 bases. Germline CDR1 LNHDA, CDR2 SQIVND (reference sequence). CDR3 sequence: CASSISAAYEQYF. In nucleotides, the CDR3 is TGTGCCAGTAGTATCTCAGCCGCCTACGAGCAGTACTTC.

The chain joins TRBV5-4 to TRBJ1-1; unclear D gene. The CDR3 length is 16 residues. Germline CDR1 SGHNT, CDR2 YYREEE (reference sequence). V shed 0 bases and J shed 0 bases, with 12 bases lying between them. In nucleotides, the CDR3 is TGTGCCAGCAGCTTGGGCCCGGCAGAATTGAACACTGAAGCTTTCTTT. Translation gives CASSLGPAELNTEAFF. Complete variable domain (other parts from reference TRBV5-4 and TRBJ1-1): ETGVTQSPTHLIKTRGQQVTLRCSSQSGHNTVSWYQQALGQGPQFIFQYYREEENGRGNFPPRFSGLQFPNYSSELNVNALELDDSALYLCASSLGPAELNTEAFFGQGTRLTVV.